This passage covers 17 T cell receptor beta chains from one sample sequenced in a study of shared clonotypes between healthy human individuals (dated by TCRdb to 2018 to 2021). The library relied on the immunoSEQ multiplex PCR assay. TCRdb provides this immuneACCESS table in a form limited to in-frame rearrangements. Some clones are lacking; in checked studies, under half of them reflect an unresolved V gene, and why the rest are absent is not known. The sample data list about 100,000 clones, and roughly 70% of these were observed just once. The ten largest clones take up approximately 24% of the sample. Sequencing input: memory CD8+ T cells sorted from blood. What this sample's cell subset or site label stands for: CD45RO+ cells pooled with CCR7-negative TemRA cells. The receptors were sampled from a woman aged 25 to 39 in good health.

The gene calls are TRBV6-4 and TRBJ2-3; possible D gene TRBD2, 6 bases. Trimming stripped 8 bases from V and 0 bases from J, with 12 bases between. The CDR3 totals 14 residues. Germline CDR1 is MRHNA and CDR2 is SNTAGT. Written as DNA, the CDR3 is TGTGCCAGCGGCCGGGACTCGAGCACAGATACGCAGTATTTT. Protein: CASGRDSSTDTQYF.

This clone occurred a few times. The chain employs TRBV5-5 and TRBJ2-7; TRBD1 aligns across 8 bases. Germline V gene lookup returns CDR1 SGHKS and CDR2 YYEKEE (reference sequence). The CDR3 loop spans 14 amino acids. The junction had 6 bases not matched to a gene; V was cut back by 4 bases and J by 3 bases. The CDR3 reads CASSLWTGNYEQYF. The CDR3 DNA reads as TGTGCCAGCAGCCTCTGGACAGGGAACTACGAGCAGTACTTC.

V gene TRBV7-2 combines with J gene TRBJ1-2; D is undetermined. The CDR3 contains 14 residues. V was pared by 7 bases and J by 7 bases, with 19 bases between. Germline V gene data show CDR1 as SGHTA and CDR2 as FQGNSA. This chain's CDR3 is CASTLGLLISGYTF. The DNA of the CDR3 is TGTGCCAGCACCCTTGGACTCTTGATCAGTGGCTACACCTTC.

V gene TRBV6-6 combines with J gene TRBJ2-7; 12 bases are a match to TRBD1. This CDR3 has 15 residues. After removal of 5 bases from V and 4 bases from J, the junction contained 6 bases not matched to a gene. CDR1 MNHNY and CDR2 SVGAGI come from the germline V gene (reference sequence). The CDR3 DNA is TGTGCCAGCAGTACCGGGACAGGGGGCGAGTACGAGCAGTACTTC. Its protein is CASSTGTGGEYEQYF.

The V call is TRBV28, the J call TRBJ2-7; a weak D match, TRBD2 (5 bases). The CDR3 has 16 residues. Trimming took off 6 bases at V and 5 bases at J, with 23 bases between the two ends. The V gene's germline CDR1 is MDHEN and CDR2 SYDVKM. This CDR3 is CASRKLWHRTGNEQYF. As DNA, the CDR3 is TGTGCCAGCAGGAAACTCTGGCACCGGACGGGGAACGAGCAGTACTTC.

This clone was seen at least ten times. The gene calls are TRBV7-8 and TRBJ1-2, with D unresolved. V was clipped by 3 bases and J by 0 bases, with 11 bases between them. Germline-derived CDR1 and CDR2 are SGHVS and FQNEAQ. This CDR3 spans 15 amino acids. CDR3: CASSFGGSANYGYTF. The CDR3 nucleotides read TGTGCCAGCAGCTTTGGAGGTTCAGCTAACTATGGCTACACCTTC.

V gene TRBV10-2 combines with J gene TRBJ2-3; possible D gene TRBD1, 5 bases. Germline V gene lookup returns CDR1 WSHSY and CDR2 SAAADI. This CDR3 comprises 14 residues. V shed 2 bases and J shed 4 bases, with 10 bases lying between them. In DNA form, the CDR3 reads TGCGCCAGCAGTGAGAATGCAGGGTCAGATACGCAGTATTTT. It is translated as CASSENAGSDTQYF.

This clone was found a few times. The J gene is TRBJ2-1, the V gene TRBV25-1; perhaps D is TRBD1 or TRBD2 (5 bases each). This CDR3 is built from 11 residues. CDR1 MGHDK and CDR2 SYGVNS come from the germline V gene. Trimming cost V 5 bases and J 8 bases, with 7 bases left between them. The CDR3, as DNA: TGTGCCAGCAGTTTGGGGGATGAGCAGTTCTTC. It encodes CASSLGDEQFF. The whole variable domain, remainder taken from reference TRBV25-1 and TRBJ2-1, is EADIYQTPRYLVIGTGKKITLECSQTMGHDKMYWYQQDPGMELHLIHYSYGVNSTEKGDLSSESTVSRIRTEHFPLTLESARPSHTSQYLCASSLGDEQFFGPGTRLTVL.

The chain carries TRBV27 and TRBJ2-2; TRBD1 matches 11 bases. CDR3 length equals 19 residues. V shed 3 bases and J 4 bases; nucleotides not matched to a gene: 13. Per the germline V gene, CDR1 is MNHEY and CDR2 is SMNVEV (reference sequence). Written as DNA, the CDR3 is TGTGCCAGCAGTTTGTGGACAGGGGGCGCACGATTCGCCACCGGGGAGCTGTTTTTT. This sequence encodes CASSLWTGGARFATGELFF.

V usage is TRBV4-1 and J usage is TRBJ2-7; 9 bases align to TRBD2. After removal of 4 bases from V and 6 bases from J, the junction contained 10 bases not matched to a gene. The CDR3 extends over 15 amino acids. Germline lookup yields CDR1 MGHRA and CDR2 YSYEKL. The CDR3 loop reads CASSPLIGLAREQYF. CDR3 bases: TGCGCCAGCAGCCCTCTTATCGGACTAGCGCGCGAGCAGTACTTC.

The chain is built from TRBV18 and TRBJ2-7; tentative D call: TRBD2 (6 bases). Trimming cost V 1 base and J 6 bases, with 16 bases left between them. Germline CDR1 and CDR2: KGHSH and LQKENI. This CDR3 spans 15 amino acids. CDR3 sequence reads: CASSPRVGSGSEQYF. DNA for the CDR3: TGTGCCAGCTCACCACGGGTAGGGAGCGGGTCCGAGCAGTACTTC.

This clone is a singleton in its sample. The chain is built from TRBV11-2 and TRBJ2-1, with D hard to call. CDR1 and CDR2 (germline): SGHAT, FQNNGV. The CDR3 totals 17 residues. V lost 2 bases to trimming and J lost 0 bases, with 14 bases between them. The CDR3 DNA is TGTGCCAGCAGCTTAATCGCCGGAGCTAGCTCCTACAATGAGCAGTTCTTC. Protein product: CASSLIAGASSYNEQFF. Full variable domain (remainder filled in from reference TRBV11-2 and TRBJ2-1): EAGVAQSPRYKIIEKRQSVAFWCNPISGHATLYWYQQILGQGPKLLIQFQNNGVVDDSQLPKDRFSAERLKGVDSTLKIQPAKLEDSAVYLCASSLIAGASSYNEQFFGPGTRLTVL.

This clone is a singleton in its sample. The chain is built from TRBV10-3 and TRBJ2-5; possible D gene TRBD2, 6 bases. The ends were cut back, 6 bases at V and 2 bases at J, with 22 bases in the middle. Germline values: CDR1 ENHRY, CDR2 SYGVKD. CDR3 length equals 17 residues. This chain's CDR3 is CAIRAGLAVPWQETQYF. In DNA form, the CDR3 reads TGTGCCATCAGGGCGGGATTAGCGGTTCCCTGGCAAGAGACCCAGTACTTC.

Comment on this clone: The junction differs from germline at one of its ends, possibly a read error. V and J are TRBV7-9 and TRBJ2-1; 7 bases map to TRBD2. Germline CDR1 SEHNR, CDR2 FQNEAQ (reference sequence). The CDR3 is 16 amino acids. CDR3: CASSPRGGSALNEQVF. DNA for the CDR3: TGTGCCAGCAGCCCACGGGGCGGGAGCGCCTTGAATGAGCAGGTCTTC.

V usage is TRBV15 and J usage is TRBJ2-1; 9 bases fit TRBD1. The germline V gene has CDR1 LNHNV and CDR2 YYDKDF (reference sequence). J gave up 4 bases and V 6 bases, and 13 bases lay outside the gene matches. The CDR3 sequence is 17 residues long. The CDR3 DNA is TGTGCCACCAGGTCCAGGACAGGGGTTAGGAAATACAATGAGCAGTTCTTC. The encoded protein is CATRSRTGVRKYNEQFF. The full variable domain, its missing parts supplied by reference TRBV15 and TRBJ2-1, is DAMVIQNPRYQVTQFGKPVTLSCSQTLNHNVMYWYQQKSSQAPKLLFHYYDKDFNNEADTPDNFQSRRPNTSFCFLDIRSPGLGDTAMYLCATRSRTGVRKYNEQFFGPGTRLTVL.

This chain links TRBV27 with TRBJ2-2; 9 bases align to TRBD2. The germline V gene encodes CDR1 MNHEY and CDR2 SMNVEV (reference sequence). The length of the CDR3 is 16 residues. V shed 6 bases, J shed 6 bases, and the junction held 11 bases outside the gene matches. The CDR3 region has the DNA TGTGCCAGCAGGCCACCCCGGGCGGGAGGGGCCGGGGAGCTGTTTTTT. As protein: CASRPPRAGGAGELFF.

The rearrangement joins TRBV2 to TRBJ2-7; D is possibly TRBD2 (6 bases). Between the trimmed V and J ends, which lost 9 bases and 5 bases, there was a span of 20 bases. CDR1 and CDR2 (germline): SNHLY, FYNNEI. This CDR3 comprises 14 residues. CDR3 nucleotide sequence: TGTGCCAGTCGGATCCGCCGGGAGTCCCACGAGCAGTACTTC. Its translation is CASRIRRESHEQYF.